The 4 T cell receptor beta chains below come from one sample, sequenced in a study of cytomegalovirus exposure and HLA in healthy donors (dated by TCRdb to about 2017). Library preparation was by the immunoSEQ multiplex PCR assay. For the multiplex PCR, a mixture combining 60 forward primers for TCR Vbeta segments and 13 reverse primers for TCR Jbeta segments was used. TCRdb holds this immuneACCESS table with in-frame rearrangements only. Some clones are missing; in checked studies, unresolved V genes explain under half, and the rest has no known cause. The sample table shows some 110,000 clones, and 76% are seen once. About 5% of the sample is held by the ten biggest clonotypes. Input material: PBMCs. All receptors derive from a woman aged 18-29 years in good health and CMV-seropositive.

The rearrangement uses TRBV6-6 and TRBJ1-6; no firm D call. Between the trimmed V and J ends, which lost 0 bases and 8 bases, there was a span of 14 bases. The CDR3 runs 16 residues. The V gene's germline CDR1 is MNHNY and CDR2 SVGAGI (reference sequence). In nucleotides, the CDR3 is TGTGCCAGCAGTTACTCGATCCAGTTGCAAGATTCACCCCTCCACTTT. It is translated as CASSYSIQLQDSPLHF.

The chain recombines TRBV9 with TRBJ1-2; 7 bases match TRBD1. The CDR3 loop spans 13 amino acids. The germline V gene has CDR1 SGDLS and CDR2 YYNGEE. Trimming cost V 2 bases and J 7 bases; bases outside gene matches: 5. In DNA, the CDR3 is TGTGCCAGCAGCGTCGGAGAGGGGGCTGGCTACACCTTC. Translation: CASSVGEGAGYTF. The full variable domain, in which reference TRBV9 and TRBJ1-2 provide the parts outside the CDR3, is DSGVTQTPKHLITATGQRVTLRCSPRSGDLSVYWYQQSLDQGLQFLIQYYNGEERAKGNILERFSAQQFPDLHSELNLSSLELGDSALYFCASSVGEGAGYTFGSGTRLTVV.

The chain couples TRBV6-5 to TRBJ2-1; 13 positions match TRBD2. Germline V lookup: CDR1 MNHEY, CDR2 SVGAGI. The V and J ends lost 6 bases and 8 bases, in that order; junction bases with no gene match: 7. The CDR3 has 15 amino acids. The CDR3 coding sequence is TGTGCCAGCAGCCGCTGGACTAGCGGGAGCGATGAGCAGTTCTTC. Protein sequence: CASSRWTSGSDEQFF.

This chain uses TRBV6-1 with TRBJ1-1, with TRBD1 matching over 7 bases. Per the germline V gene, CDR1 is MNHNS and CDR2 is SASEGT. The CDR3 is made up of 13 amino acids. With V trimmed by 6 bases and J by 5 bases, 6 bases remained unmatched. CDR3: CASSGNRGTEAFF. Written as DNA, the CDR3 is TGTGCCAGCAGCGGGAACAGGGGTACTGAAGCTTTCTTT.